This passage covers 27 T cell receptor beta chains from one sample sequenced in a study of human thymus T cells. Resections from corrective heart surgery provided thymus tissue. Sequencing used immunoSEQ multiplex PCR; TCRdb keeps in-frame clones, though not all of them. The data hold fewer than 90,000 clones, with nearly 98% observed a single time. Sequenced: thymus tissue. The receptor source for this set is a boy under two years old with a congenital heart defect but otherwise immunologically healthy.

This sequence joins TRBV4-2 and TRBJ2-7; TRBD1 matches at 7 bases. This CDR3 has 15 amino acids. J lost 5 bases, V lost 4 bases, and 11 bases had no gene match. Germline V CDR1 and CDR2: LGHNA, YNFKEQ. The CDR3 region has the DNA TGTGCCAGCAGCCCCACGACAGGGACCCCGGACGAGCAGTACTTC. Translating it yields CASSPTTGTPDEQYF.

V usage is TRBV28 and J usage is TRBJ1-2; no clear D. The length of the CDR3 is 12 residues. V was clipped by 7 bases and J by 3 bases, with 9 bases between them. Germline CDR1 and CDR2: MDHEN and SYDVKM. Here the CDR3 reads CASNGWDYGYTF. In DNA, the CDR3 is TGTGCCAGCAATGGGTGGGACTATGGCTACACCTTC.

This chain links TRBV29-1 with TRBJ1-4; a weak D match, TRBD1 (5 bases). This CDR3 spans 13 amino acids. With 7 bases removed from V and 8 bases from J, the gap between germline ends came to 17 bases. Germline loops: CDR1 SQVTM, CDR2 ANQGSEA. CDR3 sequence (DNA): TGCAGCGCAGTGGACCCGGGGCTGGAAAAACTGTTTTTT. This translates into CSAVDPGLEKLFF.

This clone was recorded only once. This chain joins TRBV18 and TRBJ2-2, with D maybe TRBD2 (7 bases). V lost 2 bases to trimming and J lost 5 bases, with 9 bases between them. The CDR3 has 14 residues. Per germline, CDR1 KGHSH and CDR2 LQKENI. The CDR3 DNA follows: TGTGCCAGCTCACCAGGGAGGGGGACCGGGGAGCTGTTTTTT. As protein: CASSPGRGTGELFF.

Written as DNA, the CDR3 is TGTGCCAGCAGTTTAGGATTCCAAGAGACCCAGTACTTC. It codes for CASSLGFQETQYF. The gene calls are TRBV27 and TRBJ2-5; D gene uncertain. Germline lookup yields CDR1 MNHEY and CDR2 SMNVEV (reference sequence). The V end lost 2 bases, the J end lost 1 base, and 5 bases lay between the germline ends. This CDR3 is 13 amino acids long.

The gene calls are TRBV5-1 and TRBJ2-3; the match to TRBD2 covers 9 bases. The length of the CDR3 is 18 residues. Germline trimming cut 0 bases from V and 0 bases from J; bases unmatched to any gene: 8. The germline gives CDR1 SGHRS, CDR2 YFSETQ. Written as DNA, the CDR3 is TGCGCCAGCAGCTTGGTAGCGGGGGTTACCGCTAGCACAGATACGCAGTATTTT. This codes for CASSLVAGVTASTDTQYF. Full variable domain (missing parts from reference TRBV5-1 and TRBJ2-3): KAGVTQTPRYLIKTRGQQVTLSCSPISGHRSVSWYQQTPGQGLQFLFEYFSETQRNKGNFPGRFSGRQFSNSRSEMNVSTLELGDSALYLCASSLVAGVTASTDTQYFGPGTRLTVL.

The gene calls are TRBV7-9 and TRBJ2-1, with D possibly TRBD2 on 6 matching bases. The V and J ends lost 1 base and 5 bases respectively, with 18 bases between them. From germline, CDR1 is SEHNR and CDR2 FQNEAQ (reference sequence). This CDR3 has 17 residues. The CDR3 protein is CASSLGDHSGSNNEQFF. CDR3 DNA: TGTGCCAGCAGCTTAGGGGATCATAGCGGAAGTAACAATGAGCAGTTCTTC. The full variable domain, with the rest looked up from reference TRBV7-9 and TRBJ2-1, is DTGVSQNPRHKITKRGQNVTFRCDPISEHNRLYWYRQTLGQGPEFLTYFQNEAQLEKSRLLSDRFSAERPKGSFSTLEIQRTEQGDSAMYLCASSLGDHSGSNNEQFFGPGTRLTVL.

The chain couples TRBV18 to TRBJ2-1; 12 bases align to TRBD2. CDR3 length equals 18 residues. Germline loops: CDR1 KGHSH, CDR2 LQKENI. J was trimmed by 1 base and V by 5 bases; bases with no gene match: 9. The CDR3 region is CASSNGLAGPLSYNEQFF. The CDR3 nucleotides are TGTGCCAGCTCAAATGGACTAGCGGGGCCCCTATCCTACAATGAGCAGTTCTTC.

V is TRBV7-2 and J is TRBJ1-3, with 10 bases lining up with TRBD1. The trim removed 4 bases at V and 1 base at J, leaving 10 bases unmatched. The CDR3 sequence is 18 residues long. Germline V gene sequence: CDR1 SGHTA, CDR2 FQGNSA. CDR3 coding DNA: TGTGCCAGCAGCTCGGGACAGGGGCCAGCCAGTTCTGGAAACACCATATATTTT. Translating it yields CASSSGQGPASSGNTIYF.

This sequence joins TRBV6-1 and TRBJ1-2; TRBD1 matches at 8 bases. This CDR3 has 13 residues. V shed 7 bases, J shed 8 bases, and the junction held 9 bases outside the gene matches. The germline V gene encodes CDR1 MNHNS and CDR2 SASEGT. CDR3 amino acids: CASKMDRDWGYTF. The CDR3, as DNA: TGTGCCAGCAAAATGGACAGGGATTGGGGCTACACCTTC.

J is TRBJ2-3 and V is TRBV7-2; D uncertain. CDR1 is SGHTA, CDR2 FQGNSA, per germline. Trimming pared 5 bases from V and 6 bases from J, leaving 12 bases between. CDR3 length: 13 residues. Written as DNA, the CDR3 is TGTGCCAGCAGCCAAACCCGACGTGATACGCAGTATTTT. As protein: CASSQTRRDTQYF.

The V gene is TRBV29-1, the J gene TRBJ1-4, with unresolved D. This CDR3 spans 11 amino acids. The V end lost 4 bases, the J end lost 6 bases, and 6 bases lay between the germline ends. Germline V gene lookup returns CDR1 SQVTM and CDR2 ANQGSEA. The CDR3 reads CSVGVYEKLFF. CDR3 DNA: TGCAGCGTTGGTGTATATGAAAAACTGTTTTTT.

This rearrangement joins TRBV19 to TRBJ2-7, with TRBD2 identical over 14 bases. The CDR3 is 16 residues long. CDR1 and CDR2 from the germline V gene are LNHDA and SQIVND (reference sequence). V dropped 1 base and J dropped 7; count of bases not matched to a gene: 6. In DNA, the CDR3 is TGTGCCAGTAGTATAGGCGGGGGACTAGCGGGGGATGAGCAGTACTTC. This gives the protein CASSIGGGLAGDEQYF.

The chain combines TRBV4-3 with TRBJ1-2; 10 bases are shared with TRBD1. This CDR3 has 15 residues. Losses at the gene ends were 6 bases for V and 13 bases for J; bases not matched to a gene: 17. Germline CDR1 and CDR2: LGHNA and YSLEER. In DNA form, the CDR3 reads TGCGCCAGCAGACGCATAGACAGGGGGCCCCCCGAGCTCACCTTC. Translation: CASRRIDRGPPELTF.

The rearrangement links TRBV11-2 to TRBJ1-3; 8 bases fit TRBD1. The V gene end was trimmed by 2 bases and the J gene end by 3 bases; junction bases not matched to a gene: 6. Germline values: CDR1 SGHAT, CDR2 FQNNGV. The CDR3 has 16 residues. In DNA form, the CDR3 reads TGTGCCAGCAGCTTACTACAGGGGGAGGATGGAAACACCATATATTTT. It specifies CASSLLQGEDGNTIYF.

This rearrangement joins TRBV5-6 to TRBJ1-1; unclear D gene. Germline CDR1 is SGHDT and CDR2 is YYEEEE. This CDR3 contains 15 residues. V lost 5 bases to trimming and J lost 7 bases, with 21 bases between them. CDR3 in DNA: TGTGCCAGCAGGGTGGGATCTCGGGTGGGCAATGAAGCTTTCTTT. Residues: CASRVGSRVGNEAFF.

The chain links TRBV6-1 to TRBJ2-7, with no clear D. Trimming pared 6 bases from V and 6 bases from J, leaving 12 bases between. The germline CDR1 and CDR2 sequences are MNHNS and SASEGT. This CDR3 region has 12 residues. CDR3 sequence reads: CASSDRVCEQYF. The CDR3, as DNA: TGTGCCAGCAGCGACCGGGTATGCGAGCAGTACTTC.

The chain employs TRBV12-5 and TRBJ1-3, with unresolved D. The CDR3 loop spans 13 amino acids. Trimming pared 6 bases from V and 0 bases from J, leaving 6 bases between. CDR1 is LGHNT, CDR2 FRNRAP, per germline. The chain's CDR3 is CASGRNSGNTIYF. CDR3 bases: TGTGCTAGTGGAAGGAACTCTGGAAACACCATATATTTT.

The chain employs TRBV6-6 and TRBJ1-2; D is possibly TRBD1 (6 bases). Per the germline V gene, CDR1 is MNHNY and CDR2 is SVGAGI (reference sequence). V was cut by 6 bases and J by 3 bases, with 17 bases left in between. The CDR3 totals 15 residues. The CDR3 spells CASRYLGGQDYGYTF. The CDR3 coding sequence is TGTGCCAGCAGATACCTTGGGGGACAAGACTATGGCTACACCTTC.

V gene TRBV28 combines with J gene TRBJ2-7, with 10 bases fitting TRBD1. CDR3 length: 13 residues. After removal of 5 bases from V and 6 bases from J, the junction contained 4 bases not matched to a gene. Germline V gene data show CDR1 as MDHEN and CDR2 as SYDVKM. In DNA form, the CDR3 reads TGTGCCAGCAGTGACAGGGGGCGCGGCGAGCAGTACTTC. It encodes CASSDRGRGEQYF.

The chain has TRBV5-4 and TRBJ2-3, with D perhaps matching TRBD2 (5 bases). V was shortened by 0 bases and J by 5 bases, with 13 bases between the two germline ends. The CDR3 is made up of 15 amino acids. Germline V CDR1 and CDR2: SGHNT, YYREEE (reference sequence). The CDR3 nucleotides are TGTGCCAGCAGCTTGGAAAAGCGGAGTGAAGATACGCAGTATTTT. Translating it yields CASSLEKRSEDTQYF. The variable domain in full, with the rest retrieved from reference TRBV5-4 and TRBJ2-3, is ETGVTQSPTHLIKTRGQQVTLRCSSQSGHNTVSWYQQALGQGPQFIFQYYREEENGRGNFPPRFSGLQFPNYSSELNVNALELDDSALYLCASSLEKRSEDTQYFGPGTRLTVL.

This sequence joins TRBV10-1 and TRBJ1-1; D perhaps matches TRBD1 (5 bases). The germline V gene encodes CDR1 WNHNN and CDR2 SYGVQD (reference sequence). The length of the CDR3 is 17 residues. V gave up 1 base and J gave up 5 bases, with 20 bases separating them. The CDR3 DNA follows: TGCGCCAGCAGTGAGTTGGTTTGCGGCAGGGCAGGGACTGAAGCTTTCTTT. The encoded protein is CASSELVCGRAGTEAFF.

The gene calls are TRBV11-2 and TRBJ2-7; perhaps TRBD2 as D (5 bases). Between the trimmed V and J ends, which lost 5 bases and 2 bases, there was a span of 16 bases. The CDR3 spans 15 residues. Germline V lookup: CDR1 SGHAT, CDR2 FQNNGV. As DNA, the CDR3 is TGTGCCAGCAGCCTCGGGGTTACGGGGACCTACGAGCAGTACTTC. It specifies CASSLGVTGTYEQYF.

The chain joins TRBV7-9 to TRBJ1-6; possibly TRBD1 for D (5 bases). This CDR3 contains 15 residues. CDR1 is SEHNR and CDR2 is FQNEAQ in the germline V gene (reference sequence). V lost 2 bases and J lost 6, with 11 bases in between. CDR3 bases: TGTGCCAGCAGCTTAAGGGGAAGTAGTAATTCACCCCTCCACTTT. Amino acid sequence: CASSLRGSSNSPLHF.

This chain uses TRBV19 with TRBJ2-7, with 10 bases aligning to TRBD1. Germline CDR1 LNHDA, CDR2 SQIVND (reference sequence). This CDR3 has 18 residues. With V trimmed by 2 bases and J by 2 bases, 12 bases remained unmatched. The DNA for the CDR3 is TGTGCCAGTAGTATATCCGCCGGGACAGGGGACAAGGCCTACGAGCAGTACTTC. Amino acid sequence: CASSISAGTGDKAYEQYF.

The CDR3 bases are TGTGCCAGCAGCCCTCCCTCTCCTTCCCCGGGCACAGATACGCAGTATTTT. This translates into CASSPPSPSPGTDTQYF. The gene calls are TRBV9 and TRBJ2-3; D is unresolved. V was pared by 4 bases and J by 1 base, with 19 bases between. Germline assignment: CDR1 SGDLS and CDR2 YYNGEE. CDR3 length: 17 residues.

The chain is built from TRBV14 and TRBJ1-2; weak D call: TRBD1 (5 bases). The CDR3 spans 16 residues. Trimming stripped 0 bases from V and 3 bases from J, with 14 bases between. Germline V gene sequence: CDR1 SGHDN, CDR2 FVKESK. The CDR3 reads CASSQDVSTADYGYTF. In DNA, the CDR3 is TGTGCCAGCAGCCAAGATGTCTCGACAGCTGACTATGGCTACACCTTC.